One sample yielded the 21 T cell receptor beta chains listed below, sequenced in a study of T cells after yellow fever vaccination (dated by TCRdb to the late 2010s). Per the publication, the treatment or condition label means: live attenuated yellow fever vaccine strain. Library construction relied on 5' RACE. The reads were generated on an Illumina HiSeq 2500. The raw public data were reprocessed by TCRdb itself: fastp quality trimming at Q25, MiXCR clonotype calling, in-frame beta chains only. Each entry is one CDR3 protein sequence, shown with its most common DNA and genes. The sample table records approximately 110,000 distinct CDR3 sequences; roughly 8.9% of these occur just once. The top ten clonotypes cover 25% of the sample. Specimen: CD8+ T cells sorted from PBMCs, collected 45 days after the yellow fever booster vaccination. Every receptor here comes from a man aged 25 to 45 who received the YFV17D yellow fever vaccine.

This clonotype is categorized as medium-sized (0.01 to 0.1%). The rearrangement joins TRBV28 to TRBJ2-7; 10 nucleotides agree with TRBD2. This CDR3 contains 16 residues. Germline CDR1 and CDR2: MDHEN and SYDVKM. The J segment lost 3 bases and the V segment lost 1 base, leaving 6 bases of the junction unmatched. The CDR3 is CASSLSGLAGVYEQYF. The CDR3 DNA sequence: TGTGCCAGCAGTTTATCGGGGCTAGCGGGAGTCTACGAGCAGTACTTC.

The chain joins TRBV27 to TRBJ1-5; weak D call: TRBD1 (5 bases). The ends were cut back, 2 bases at V and 9 bases at J, with 11 bases in the middle. From germline, CDR1 is MNHEY and CDR2 SMNVEV (reference sequence). CDR3 length equals 13 residues. Here the CDR3 DNA reads TGTGCCAGCAGTTTAAGTGAGGGGACGCCCCAGCATTTT. It specifies CASSLSEGTPQHF.

This clonotype showed up just a few times. The chain joins TRBV3-1 to TRBJ2-1; 13 nucleotides align to TRBD2. J was trimmed by 8 bases and V by 4 bases; bases with no gene match: 11. This CDR3 has 17 amino acids. Looked up from germline, CDR1 is LGHDT and CDR2 is YNNKEL (reference sequence). The CDR3 spells CASSLGLAGLGWDEQFF. CDR3 sequence (DNA): TGTGCCAGCAGCCTGGGACTAGCGGGACTTGGGTGGGATGAGCAGTTCTTC.

This clonotype was detected only a few times. The genes are TRBV7-9 and TRBJ2-2; unclear D gene. The V gene lost 5 bases and the J gene lost 1 base, with 5 bases spanning the gap. CDR1 and CDR2 from the germline V gene are SEHNR and FQNEAQ (reference sequence). The CDR3 totals 13 residues. CDR3 sequence: CASSTQNTGELFF. In DNA form, the CDR3 reads TGTGCCAGCAGCACTCAGAACACCGGGGAGCTGTTTTTT.

This clonotype was observed many times. V gene TRBV12-3 or TRBV12-4 combines with J gene TRBJ1-5; D is uncertain. The ends were cut back, 4 bases at V and 10 bases at J, with 11 bases in the middle. This CDR3 is 12 amino acids long. The CDR3 nucleotides are TGTGCCAGCAGTTCGGGTTTGGACCCCCAGCATTTT. It encodes CASSSGLDPQHF.

This clonotype was observed at least ten times. This chain joins TRBV6-5 and TRBJ2-1; TRBD2 matches at 8 bases. V shed 0 bases, J shed 6 bases, and the junction held 10 bases outside the gene matches. The CDR3 has 17 residues. Germline V gene sequence: CDR1 MNHEY, CDR2 SVGAGI. The CDR3 spells CASSYSSGSSGLNEQFF. CDR3 bases: TGTGCCAGCAGTTACTCAAGTGGCTCTAGCGGGCTCAATGAGCAGTTCTTC.

The table lists this clonotype with many counts. This chain joins TRBV20-1 and TRBJ2-7; D unclear. Germline V CDR1 and CDR2: DFQATT, SNEGSKA (reference sequence). This CDR3 spans 13 amino acids. V was pared by 6 bases and J by 6 bases, with 18 bases between. In DNA form, the CDR3 reads TGCAGTGCCGACAACCCTACTGTTGGCGAGCAGTACTTC. This encodes CSADNPTVGEQYF.

The table lists this clonotype with a few counts. CDR3 in DNA: TGTGCCAGTAGTCCTCGGGCGTACAATGAGCAGTTCTTC. Translated, it gives CASSPRAYNEQFF. The chain couples TRBV19 to TRBJ2-1; unclear D gene. The V end lost 5 bases, the J end lost 4 bases, and 9 bases lay between the germline ends. The CDR3 consists of 13 residues. In germline, CDR1 is LNHDA, CDR2 SQIVND (reference sequence).

This clonotype came up many times. This rearrangement joins TRBV5-1 to TRBJ2-5; the D is unclear. Trimming stripped 2 bases from V and 2 bases from J, with 13 bases between. Germline V CDR1 and CDR2: SGHRS, YFSETQ. The CDR3 covers 15 residues. CDR3 coding DNA: TGCGCCAGCAGCTTAGCCGTTCAAGTGCAAGAGACCCAGTACTTC. This translates into CASSLAVQVQETQYF.

This clonotype was seen repeatedly, ten times or more. V is TRBV30 and J is TRBJ2-1, with no clear D. The CDR3 totals 12 residues. Between the trimmed V and J ends, which lost 2 bases and 7 bases, there was a span of 9 bases. CDR1 and CDR2 from the germline V gene are GTSNPN and SVGIG (reference sequence). CDR3 sequence (DNA): TGTGCCTGGAGTATCGCCAGAAATGAGCAGTTCTTC. As protein: CAWSIARNEQFF.

The chain couples TRBV12-3 or TRBV12-4 to TRBJ2-2; either TRBD1 or TRBD2 may supply D (7 bases each). This CDR3 has 17 amino acids. The ends were cut back, 7 bases at V and 5 bases at J, with 23 bases in the middle. In nucleotides, the CDR3 is TGTGCCAGCACCGGGGACTACCAAAGGGGGCTAACCGGGGAGCTGTTTTTT. It is translated as CASTGDYQRGLTGELFF.

This clonotype was observed many times. V and J are TRBV7-9 and TRBJ2-1; D is ambiguous. V dropped 10 bases and J dropped 8 bases, with 18 bases sitting between them. Germline loops: CDR1 SEHNR, CDR2 FQNEAQ (reference sequence). This CDR3 has 13 amino acids. The CDR3 DNA is TGTGCCACCCCTCGTTCGAGTGCAGATGAGCAGTTCTTC. It yields the protein CATPRSSADEQFF.

There are many counts of this clonotype. The chain employs TRBV7-9 and TRBJ1-1; D is unresolved. The CDR3 extends over 11 amino acids. Germline V gives CDR1 SEHNR, CDR2 FQNEAQ (reference sequence). The V gene lost 5 bases and the J gene lost 0 bases, with 1 base spanning the gap. The CDR3 DNA follows: TGTGCCAGCAGCCTGAACACTGAAGCTTTCTTT. Translating it yields CASSLNTEAFF.

Ten or more counts support this clonotype. V usage is TRBV6-1 and J usage is TRBJ2-7; 8 bases match TRBD1. From germline, CDR1 is MNHNS and CDR2 SASEGT. J was trimmed by 5 bases and V by 3 bases; bases with no gene match: 6. CDR3 length equals 14 residues. CDR3 bases: TGTGCCAGCAGTGATCCGACAGGGGTCCACGAGCAGTACTTC. Translating it yields CASSDPTGVHEQYF.

This clonotype was observed at least ten times. This rearrangement joins TRBV20-1 to TRBJ2-2; TRBD2 aligns across 7 bases. This CDR3 contains 22 residues. Germline trimming cut 2 bases from V and 2 bases from J; bases unmatched to any gene: 26. Per the germline V gene, CDR1 is DFQATT and CDR2 is SNEGSKA (reference sequence). CDR3 sequence reads: CSARTSSGTTASGDLNTGELFF. DNA for the CDR3: TGCAGTGCTAGAACCTCCTCGGGCACCACGGCTAGCGGAGACCTCAACACCGGGGAGCTGTTTTTT.

This clonotype was detected ten times or more. This chain uses TRBV20-1 with TRBJ2-1; D perhaps matches TRBD1 (6 bases). CDR1 is DFQATT and CDR2 is SNEGSKA in the germline V gene (reference sequence). Trimming shortened V by 6 bases and J by 4 bases, and 13 bases separated the two germline ends. CDR3 length: 13 amino acids. This CDR3 reads CSAEDRNYNEQFF. CDR3 sequence (DNA): TGCAGTGCAGAGGACAGAAATTACAATGAGCAGTTCTTC.

The chain uses TRBV29-1 and TRBJ2-7; tentative D call: TRBD2 (5 bases). The V gene lost 2 bases and the J gene lost 1 base, with 15 bases spanning the gap. The length of the CDR3 is 15 residues. Germline loops: CDR1 SQVTM, CDR2 ANQGSEA. The CDR3 region is CSVETRGLKSYEQYF. The CDR3, as DNA: TGCAGCGTTGAAACCCGAGGACTGAAATCCTACGAGCAGTACTTC.

This chain joins TRBV4-2 and TRBJ1-1; D is unresolved. The CDR3 is 11 residues long. CDR1 LGHNA and CDR2 YNFKEQ come from the germline V gene. Trimming took off 10 bases at V and 11 bases at J, with 17 bases between the two ends. CDR3 region: CAMGPGPLAFF. The CDR3 DNA follows: TGTGCCATGGGCCCCGGACCCCTGGCTTTCTTT.

This clonotype was counted ten times or more. The V and J genes are TRBV6-5 and TRBJ1-1; unclear D gene. Germline CDR1 reads MNHEY; CDR2 reads SVGAGI. Trimming removed 2 bases from V and 4 bases from J, with 11 bases in between. The CDR3 is made up of 14 amino acids. The CDR3 spells CASSYQIRGTEAFF. The DNA of the CDR3 is TGTGCCAGCAGTTACCAGATCCGGGGCACTGAAGCTTTCTTT.

V is TRBV6-2 or TRBV6-3 and J is TRBJ2-7, with 10 positions matching TRBD2. Germline lookup yields CDR1 MNHEY and CDR2 SVGEGT. V gave up 0 bases and J gave up 5 bases; unmatched junction bases: 7. The CDR3 is 16 amino acids. The CDR3 coding sequence is TGTGCCAGCAGTTACTCGATTACTAGCGGGACCAACGAGCAGTACTTC. Amino acid sequence: CASSYSITSGTNEQYF.

This clonotype was recorded many times. CDR3 coding DNA: TGTGCCAGCAGTTTGACAGGGATCGGGGAGACCCAGTACTTC. Amino acid sequence: CASSLTGIGETQYF. V and J are TRBV28 and TRBJ2-5, with 7 nucleotides matching TRBD1. The germline CDR1 and CDR2 sequences are MDHEN and SYDVKM. Losses at the gene ends were 3 bases for V and 5 bases for J; bases not matched to a gene: 6. The CDR3 extends over 14 amino acids.